The 21 T cell receptor beta chains in this list originate from one sample, sequenced in a study of blood T cell repertoires in COVID-19. Generated by immunoSEQ multiplex PCR, the TCRdb table keeps only in-frame clones and is missing some. The sample has a few hundred thousand clones, roughly nine tenths seen once. Sequencing input: PBMCs or T cells enriched from blood (not recorded which). The receptors come from a woman in her 30s who had recovered from COVID-19.

CDR3 in amino acids: CASSGGQVSEAFF. The CDR3, as DNA: TGTGCCAGCAGCGGAGGACAGGTCTCTGAAGCTTTCTTT. The rearrangement uses TRBV6-5 and TRBJ1-1; 7 nucleotides line up with TRBD1. The V gene end was trimmed by 6 bases and the J gene end by 6 bases; junction bases not matched to a gene: 7. The CDR3 loop spans 13 amino acids. Germline V gene data show CDR1 as MNHEY and CDR2 as SVGAGI.

The V and J genes are TRBV30 and TRBJ2-6; TRBD1 matches at 9 bases. The CDR3 has 16 residues. CDR1 and CDR2 from the germline V gene are GTSNPN and SVGIG (reference sequence). Unmatched junction bases numbered 7, after V lost 7 bases and J lost 0 bases. CDR3 amino acids: CALGRDRVSGANVLTF. CDR3 DNA: TGTGCCTTAGGTAGGGACAGGGTCTCTGGGGCCAACGTCCTGACTTTC. Full variable domain (outside the CDR3, taken from reference TRBV30 and TRBJ2-6): SQTIHQWPATLVQPVGSPLSLECTVEGTSNPNLYWYRQAAGRGLQLLFYSVGIGQISSEVPQNLSASRPQDRQFILSSKKLLLSDSGFYLCALGRDRVSGANVLTFGAGSRLTVL.

J is TRBJ1-1 and V is TRBV29-1, with unresolved D. The V end lost 4 bases, the J end lost 0 bases, and 3 bases lay between the germline ends. Germline lookup yields CDR1 SQVTM and CDR2 ANQGSEA. The CDR3 sequence is 11 residues long. CDR3 protein: CSVAVNTEAFF. CDR3 DNA: TGCAGCGTTGCAGTGAACACTGAAGCTTTCTTT. The full variable domain, with the rest looked up from reference TRBV29-1 and TRBJ1-1, is SAVISQKPSRDICQRGTSLTIQCQVDSQVTMMFWYRQQPGQSLTLIATANQGSEATYESGFVIDKFPISRPNLTFSTLTVSNMSPEDSSIYLCSVAVNTEAFFGQGTRLTVV.

In DNA, the CDR3 is TGCGCCAGCTCCCAGGGAACTCAAATAAACACTGAAGCTTTCTTT. This codes for CASSQGTQINTEAFF. The chain links TRBV5-1 to TRBJ1-1, with D perhaps TRBD1 (5 bases). V lost 7 bases to trimming and J lost 2 bases, with 18 bases between them. The CDR3 is made up of 15 amino acids. Germline CDR1 SGHRS, CDR2 YFSETQ.

The chain recombines TRBV28 with TRBJ2-7, with TRBD1 matching over 10 bases. The germline gives CDR1 MDHEN, CDR2 SYDVKM. V was pared by 5 bases and J by 6 bases, with 10 bases of the junction left unmatched. The CDR3 spans 15 residues. CDR3: CASSTTGTGDFEQYF. Written as DNA, the CDR3 is TGTGCCAGCAGTACAACCGGGACAGGGGACTTCGAGCAGTACTTC.

The V gene is TRBV6-2 or TRBV6-3, the J gene TRBJ2-6; D remains unclear. Deletions cut 2 bases from V and 2 bases from J, with 10 bases between. CDR1 is MNHEY, CDR2 SVGEGT, per germline. The CDR3 length is 16 residues. Written as DNA, the CDR3 is TGTGCCAGCAGTTACCCCCGAGGAACTGGGGCCAACGTCCTGACTTTC. It codes for CASSYPRGTGANVLTF.

V is TRBV6-5 and J is TRBJ2-7, with TRBD2 matching 9 bases. The junction had 8 bases not matched to a gene; V was cut back by 6 bases and J by 2 bases. The germline V gene encodes CDR1 MNHEY and CDR2 SVGAGI. This CDR3 spans 15 amino acids. The CDR3 loop reads CASSPGLAFAYEQYF. CDR3 bases: TGTGCCAGCAGCCCCGGACTAGCGTTCGCCTACGAGCAGTACTTC.

The chain has TRBV4-1 and TRBJ2-7; 7 positions match TRBD2. V shed 1 base, J shed 6 bases, and the junction held 12 bases outside the gene matches. CDR1 is MGHRA and CDR2 is YSYEKL in the germline V gene. There are 16 residues in the CDR3. In nucleotides, the CDR3 is TGCGCCAGCAGCCAAGTTACTCGCGGGGGAGTCTCCGAGCAGTACTTC. It specifies CASSQVTRGGVSEQYF.

This rearrangement joins TRBV3-1 (or the pseudogene TRBV3-2) to TRBJ2-5; D is perhaps TRBD2 (7 bases). The length of the CDR3 is 16 residues. Germline CDR1 and CDR2: LGHDT and YNNKEL (reference sequence). Trimming left V 4 bases short and J 4 bases short, with 19 bases between. The CDR3 is CASSLTPGGQGETQYF. The CDR3 nucleotides are TGTGCCAGCAGCCTAACCCCGGGGGGCCAGGGAGAGACCCAGTACTTC.

V gene TRBV11-2 combines with J gene TRBJ1-5; the D is unclear. The CDR3 covers 13 residues. The ends were cut back, 1 base at V and 5 bases at J, with 6 bases in the middle. Germline lookup yields CDR1 SGHAT and CDR2 FQNNGV. CDR3 DNA sequence: TGTGCCAGCAGCTTAGGAGGAGATCAGCCCCAGCATTTT. Translating it yields CASSLGGDQPQHF.

This chain links TRBV11-3 with TRBJ2-1, with D possibly being TRBD2 (6 bases). The CDR3 runs to 15 residues. V lost 0 bases and J lost 7, with 13 bases in between. Germline values: CDR1 SGHNT, CDR2 YENEEA. CDR3 coding DNA: TGTGCCAGCAGCTTAGAGGAGGGTAGTTGGAATGAGCAGTTCTTC. It is translated as CASSLEEGSWNEQFF.

The V and J genes are TRBV7-2 and TRBJ2-7, with 10 bases lining up with TRBD2. The CDR3 is 15 amino acids. Germline CDR1 and CDR2: SGHTA and FQGNSA. V shed 4 bases and J 7 bases; nucleotides not matched to a gene: 10. The DNA for the CDR3 is TGTGCCAGCAGCTCAGTGGCTAGCGGGAGTAGGGAGCAGTACTTC. This encodes CASSSVASGSREQYF.

The chain couples TRBV10-3 to TRBJ2-3; D gene ambiguous. The CDR3 is made up of 12 amino acids. From germline, CDR1 is ENHRY and CDR2 SYGVKD. V was cut by 6 bases and J by 2 bases, with 6 bases left in between. The CDR3 DNA sequence: TGTGCCATCAGAGTGGCCACAGATACGCAGTATTTT. Its protein product is CAIRVATDTQYF.

This clone showed up just once. The chain combines TRBV19 with TRBJ1-6, with D possibly being TRBD1 (6 bases). The CDR3 is made up of 13 amino acids. Germline assignment: CDR1 LNHDA and CDR2 SQIVND (reference sequence). Trimming removed 3 bases from V and 8 bases from J, with 8 bases in between. This CDR3 is CASSIHRDSPLHF. CDR3 coding DNA: TGTGCCAGTAGTATCCACAGGGATTCACCCCTCCACTTT. Full variable domain (rest looked up from reference TRBV19 and TRBJ1-6): DGGITQSPKYLFRKEGQNVTLSCEQNLNHDAMYWYRQDPGQGLRLIYYSQIVNDFQKGDIAEGYSVSREKKESFPLTVTSAQKNPTAFYLCASSIHRDSPLHFGNGTRLTVT.

This chain connects TRBV7-8 to TRBJ1-6, with 9 bases that match TRBD1. This CDR3 has 14 amino acids. V was clipped by 4 bases and J by 9 bases; unmatched bases: 4. Germline V gives CDR1 SGHVS, CDR2 FQNEAQ. CDR3 protein: CASSSPDRGSPLHF. The CDR3 DNA sequence: TGTGCCAGCAGCTCGCCGGACAGGGGTTCACCCCTCCACTTT.

This clone appeared many times. This chain's CDR3 is CASSSGGASRGGYTF. CDR3 DNA sequence: TGTGCCAGCAGTTCTGGGGGCGCGTCCCGGGGTGGCTACACCTTC. The gene calls are TRBV27 and TRBJ1-2; TRBD1 is a possible D gene (6 bases). Germline CDR1 MNHEY, CDR2 SMNVEV (reference sequence). Trimming cost V 4 bases and J 7 bases, with 19 bases left between them. The CDR3 consists of 15 residues.

In this sample, this clone turned up a few times. The V and J genes are TRBV28 and TRBJ1-4; 7 bases line up with TRBD1. CDR3 length: 16 residues. V trimming: 7 bases; J trimming: 3 bases; junction bases outside the gene matches: 11. Germline V lookup: CDR1 MDHEN, CDR2 SYDVKM. This CDR3 is CASTTPGGQANEKLFF. Written as DNA, the CDR3 is TGTGCCAGCACCACGCCAGGGGGACAAGCTAATGAAAAACTGTTTTTT.

This clone appeared a single time. The chain uses TRBV7-3 and TRBJ2-3; 10 bases fit TRBD1. Germline loops: CDR1 SGHTA, CDR2 FQGTGA. Losses at the gene ends were 5 bases for V and 4 bases for J; bases not matched to a gene: 9. This CDR3 has 16 residues. CDR3 loop: CASSPGGQGVADTQYF. CDR3 bases: TGTGCCAGCAGCCCCGGTGGACAGGGGGTAGCAGATACGCAGTATTTT.

This chain uses TRBV18 with TRBJ1-5, with D possibly matching TRBD1 (6 bases). Trimming took 5 bases from V and 2 from J, leaving 10 bases between them. The CDR3 runs 14 residues. Germline V gene data show CDR1 as KGHSH and CDR2 as LQKENI. Here the CDR3 DNA reads TGTGCCAGCTCAGCAGGGGTAGGCAATCAGCCCCAGCATTTT. Its protein product is CASSAGVGNQPQHF. The entire variable domain, with the rest obtained from reference TRBV18 and TRBJ1-5, is as follows: NAGVMQNPRHLVRRRGQEARLRCSPMKGHSHVYWYRQLPEEGLKFMVYLQKENIIDESGMPKERFSAEFPKEGPSILRIQQVVRGDSAAYFCASSAGVGNQPQHFGDGTRLSIL.

The chain combines TRBV3-1 (or the pseudogene TRBV3-2) with TRBJ2-5, with TRBD2 as a possible D gene (7 bases). CDR3 length equals 16 residues. Germline loops: CDR1 LGHDT, CDR2 YNNKEL (reference sequence). Trimming cost V 8 bases and J 5 bases, with 24 bases left between them. The CDR3 DNA reads as TGTGCCAGCGACCTGGCTGGGGGGGGCTTCCAGGAGACCCAGTACTTC. Encoded protein: CASDLAGGGFQETQYF.

V usage is TRBV7-9 and J usage is TRBJ2-7; possibly TRBD2 for D (5 bases). V was shortened by 4 bases and J by 3 bases, with 13 bases between the two germline ends. Germline V gives CDR1 SEHNR, CDR2 FQNEAQ (reference sequence). CDR3 size: 14 residues. CDR3 coding DNA: TGTGCCAGCAGCTCAGCCTTGAGGGACTACGAGCAGTACTTC. Its protein is CASSSALRDYEQYF.